This record covers a single T cell receptor beta chain. Its antigen target is currently unknown. The input lacks base qualities; no much larger clone sits a single base away. These data belong to a study of cytomegalovirus exposure and HLA in healthy donors (dated by TCRdb to the late 2010s). In terms of the full investigation: An earlier analysis of several hundred of the donors reported more than 250 Gb of sequence data and some 100 million unique TCR beta sequences from 190 million or so T cells. An early release covering roughly 600 HLA-typed donors comprised about 310 gigabases of sequencing data and around 85 million unique TCR sequences. The genetic ancestry cluster associated with self-reported Caucasian donors included about 84% of the 300 to 450 genotyped donors. The study was designed to test whether signatures of past pathogen exposure could be identified by cataloging public T cell receptors. The study profiled the T cell repertoires of under 700 subjects by immunosequencing and related them to cytomegalovirus serostatus. Along with the approximately 670-subject first cohort, a separate validation cohort of 120 different subjects was used. To predict cytomegalovirus infection status, the study combined high-throughput TCR immunosequencing, statistical association of individual TCRs with disease status, and machine learning. A later analysis re-analyzed previously published TCR beta repertoires from 500 to 700 donors and added high-resolution HLA genotyping to study TCR occurrence patterns. Rather than using new phenotypic data, the later analysis identified candidate immune exposures from TCR beta sequences and from how often those sequences occurred across donors. In an earlier analysis of a few hundred of the donors, high-throughput TCR beta sequencing was used to judge whether each TCR beta V gene segment behaved as functional or pseudogenic. Donor age, sex, ethnicity and CMV serostatus were compiled together with the repertoire data. Genome-wide SNP genotypes for about 65% of the roughly 700 donors were used in a later genetic analysis, which treated that subset as a discovery cohort. All discovery cohort repertoires had been generated using a single sequencing platform. HLA typing covered class I and class II loci at four-digit resolution. The number of donors typed differed by locus, with roughly 629-640 for A, B, C, DRB1 and DQB1, about 500 for DQA1, about 610 for DPA1, and some 440 for DPB1. Five DR-DQ haplotypes were treated as single units for association and clustering because of strong linkage in the cohort. Among about 400 genotyped donors of the cohort, an average of approximately 200,000 unique TCR beta nucleotide sequences was sequenced per donor, of which roughly 17% were non-productive. General study outcomes and caveats: Compared with the approximately 710-donor mean, donors in an Asian-associated ancestry cluster had fewer N-insertions in productive TCRs, according to a later genetic analysis. Specific HLA alleles were associated with 16,951 TCR beta sequences at a false discovery rate of 0.05 in a later analysis. When HLA alleles, especially DR and DQ, strongly co-occurred, TCR associations were difficult to assign to individual alleles. A further reported finding was that TCR beta sequences accurately predicted the HLA-A and HLA-B alleles for most subjects in the first cohort. A few of the identified cytomegalovirus-associated TCR beta chains were confirmed in vitro to be specific for cytomegalovirus antigens. In an earlier analysis of 587 of the donors, most TCR beta V segments appeared in productive rearrangements about 87% or about 30% of the time, broadly matching IMGT annotations. The classifier was reported to diagnose cytomegalovirus status with high specificity and sensitivity in both the original cohort and the validation cohort. Roughly uniform sequencing depth across donors was assumed in presence/absence analyses, although this assumption may not hold. In the study, about 150 TCR beta chains were listed as associated with cytomegalovirus. V-gene and J-gene trimming of TCR beta chains was associated with a missense DCLRE1C variant in a later genetic analysis, and the association was replicated in an independent cohort. According to a later analysis, most CMV-associated TCR beta chains appeared to be HLA-restricted, and the HLA associations seemed to be driven largely by CMV exposure. In a later analysis, several top co-occurrence clusters were reported to appear linked to parvovirus B19, influenza, CMV and Epstein-Barr virus. The sequencing pipeline was judged likely to have produced a cluster of highly shared sequence variants as a technical artifact. Most TCR sequences were observed very rarely across donors, whereas some public TCRs were present in many individuals. Some IMGT-functional V segments, including TRBV6-2 and TRBV6-3, could not be distinguished by the 87-base-pair reads and were therefore excluded. According to a later analysis, TCR association rates differed among HLA loci, with DRB1 alleles showing the most associated TCRs and HLA-C alleles showing the fewest. Because some donors lacked HLA typing at each locus, the association tests relied only on the typed subset. The cohort was sequenced for TCR beta chains only, and without alpha or paired-chain data the features that could be detected were limited. Because counts were too low, roughly 18 rarely observed V segments, including chromosome 9 orphons, were left out of the earlier analysis of some 640 of the donors. The authors suggested that the approach could potentially be extended to other disease states and immunological phenotypes. The only immune exposure information available for the cohort was CMV serostatus. Linkage disequilibrium might explain the correlated functional status among segregating V segments, but an unknown experimental factor could not be ruled out. A later analysis found that HLA-associated TCR beta chains were more clonally expanded and had lower generation probabilities than equally common non-associated chains.

The cohort comprised some 680 healthy bone marrow donors. At the time of sampling, every cohort member was nominally healthy, though immune exposures that went unrecorded were likely present. CMV serostatus was recorded as positive for just under 300 and negative for about 50% of the roughly 670 cohort members, whereas no CMV serostatus was recorded for the donor in question. A peripheral blood sample was collected from each donor, and TCR beta sequencing was performed on peripheral blood mononuclear cells. Genomic DNA was extracted from the blood cell samples with the Qiagen DNeasy Blood Extraction Kit. Library prep was done by the immunoSEQ multiplex PCR assay. A mixture of 60 forward primers for TCR Vbeta segments and 13 reverse primers for TCR Jbeta segments was used in the multiplex PCR. The CDR3 region of rearranged TCR beta genes was amplified from genomic DNA by a multiplex PCR assay. Amplified TCR beta libraries were sequenced as 87-base-pair reads on the Illumina HiSeq System. The original methods were these. A later analysis counted tens of millions of unique TCR beta chains across the 500 to 850 repertoires, and some 12 million of these chains were shared by at least two donors. Raw reads were error-corrected and collapsed into unique sequences by a nearest-neighbor algorithm in which closely related sequences were merged to remove PCR and sequencing errors. V, D and J gene segments were assigned by aligning CDR3 sequences to IMGT reference sequences. For a sequence to be retained, at least a six-nucleotide match to both a V gene segment and a J gene segment was required. A rearrangement was called productive if the CDR3 had no stop codons and remained in frame with V and J, and every other rearrangement was called non-productive. CDR3 was defined by IMGT convention, running from the second conserved V-encoded cysteine to the conserved J-encoded phenylalanine. The earlier analysis of some 580 of the donors excluded any sequence lacking an unambiguous match to a single V gene segment. An earlier analysis of a few hundred of the donors called V segments functional above 56.7% productive rearrangements and segregating when the between-donor standard deviation exceeded 5%. A statistical classification framework was developed to diagnose cytomegalovirus status using the catalog of TCR beta chain sequences. A later analysis assigned V and J genes by comparing TCR nucleotide sequences with IMGT/GENE-DB human TR gene sequences. In a later analysis, CDR3 sequences and most-parsimonious VDJ recombination scenarios were assigned using the TCRdist pipeline. In a later analysis, each TCR beta chain was defined by its CDR3 amino acid sequence together with its V-gene family, and reads without a unique V-gene family were excluded. In a later analysis, 450 to 600 highly shared, low-generation-probability nucleotide sequences were removed to address suspected cross-contamination and a sequencing artifact. A later analysis calculated a clonal expansion index for each public chain from normalized within-repertoire ranks of inferred template counts. In a later analysis, generation probabilities were computed with a VDJ recombination model fitted to out-of-frame rearrangements, and the resulting probabilities were checked against IGoR. Hypergeometric tests were used in a later analysis to score TCR-TCR, TCR-HLA and TCR-CMV co-occurrence, with a repertoire-size bias correction applied to the TCR pairs. A later analysis estimated false discovery rates by permuting HLA or CMV assignments 20 times. In a later analysis, co-occurring TCRs were grouped using DBSCAN, and TCRdist sequence similarity was added for clustering within HLA-allele-positive subsets. Repertoires with fewer than 30,000 or more than 120,000 public chains were left out of co-occurrence clustering, as were about 5 repertoires with anomalous nucleotide sharing. TCRdb obtained this table from immuneACCESS and retained in-frame rearrangements with V and J assigned. These tables miss some clones; where compared with another copy, unresolved V genes account for less than half of the shortfall, and the remainder is unexplained. D and trimming come from the DNA, and the V and J calls and clone size come from that table. The sample includes some 130,000 clones, with 65% to 70% observed a single time. The ten largest clones capture over 1.5% of the sample.

The germline V gene yields MNHEY for CDR1 and SVGAGI for CDR2. The CDR3, cysteine through phenylalanine, is 14 amino acids long. The sequence is cut down to CDR3 DNA, 42 bases in frame from base 1. V ends up 6 bases short and J 4 bases short, with an unmatched junction base count of 8. The sequence links TRBV6-5 to TRBJ1-2, with TRBD1 matching 7 junction bases. The sample comprised PBMCs. This TCR was recovered from a human donor in good health. This receptor has the CDR3 CASSLSGTVYGYTF. The sequenced DNA: TGTGCCAGCAGCTTATCCGGGACAGTCTATGGCTACACCTTC.